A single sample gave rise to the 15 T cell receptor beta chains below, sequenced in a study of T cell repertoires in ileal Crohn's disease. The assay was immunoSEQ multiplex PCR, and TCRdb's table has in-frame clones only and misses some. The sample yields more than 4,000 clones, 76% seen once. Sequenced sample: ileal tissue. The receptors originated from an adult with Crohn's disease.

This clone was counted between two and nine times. CDR3 sequence reads: CASSQTPPGAQHF. The CDR3 DNA reads TGTGCCAGCAGCCAGACACCTCCGGGGGCCCAGCATTTT. The rearrangement links TRBV11-2 to TRBJ1-5; a weak D match, TRBD1 (5 bases). Germline CDR1 is SGHAT and CDR2 is FQNNGV. Trimming left V 5 bases short and J 11 bases short, with 16 bases between. The CDR3 runs to 13 residues.

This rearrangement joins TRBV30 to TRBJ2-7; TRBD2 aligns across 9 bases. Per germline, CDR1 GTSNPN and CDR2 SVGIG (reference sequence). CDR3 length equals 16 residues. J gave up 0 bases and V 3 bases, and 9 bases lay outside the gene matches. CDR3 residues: CAWRRGGFSSSYEQYF. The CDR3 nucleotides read TGTGCCTGGAGGCGGGGGGGTTTTTCATCCTCCTACGAGCAGTACTTC.

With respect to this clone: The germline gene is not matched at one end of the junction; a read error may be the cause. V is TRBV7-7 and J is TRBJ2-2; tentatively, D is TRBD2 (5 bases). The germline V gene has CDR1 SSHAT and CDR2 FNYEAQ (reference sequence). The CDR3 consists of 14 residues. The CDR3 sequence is CASSASGNTGELFF. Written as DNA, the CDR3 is TGTGCTAGCAGCGCGAGCGGGAACACCGGGGAGCTGTTTTTT.

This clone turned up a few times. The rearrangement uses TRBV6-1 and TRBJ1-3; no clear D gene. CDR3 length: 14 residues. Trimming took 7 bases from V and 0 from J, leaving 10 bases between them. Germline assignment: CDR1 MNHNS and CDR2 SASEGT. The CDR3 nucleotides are TGTGCCAGCAAATCGGGTGTCTCTGGAAACACCATATATTTT. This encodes CASKSGVSGNTIYF.

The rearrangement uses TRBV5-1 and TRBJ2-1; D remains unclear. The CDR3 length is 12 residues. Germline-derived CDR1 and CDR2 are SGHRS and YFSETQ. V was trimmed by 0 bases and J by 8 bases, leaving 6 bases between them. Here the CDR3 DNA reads TGCGCCAGCAGCTTGGGTAGCTATGAGCAGTTCTTC. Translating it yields CASSLGSYEQFF.

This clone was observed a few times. In DNA form, the CDR3 reads TGTGCCAGCAGCTCGCCCCTAGCGGGGCAAGAGACCCAGTACTTC. Amino acid sequence: CASSSPLAGQETQYF. The chain joins TRBV7-6 to TRBJ2-5; 9 nucleotides match TRBD2. Losses at the gene ends were 4 bases for V and 2 bases for J; bases not matched to a gene: 5. The CDR3 is 15 residues long. Germline loops: CDR1 SGHVS, CDR2 FNYEAQ.

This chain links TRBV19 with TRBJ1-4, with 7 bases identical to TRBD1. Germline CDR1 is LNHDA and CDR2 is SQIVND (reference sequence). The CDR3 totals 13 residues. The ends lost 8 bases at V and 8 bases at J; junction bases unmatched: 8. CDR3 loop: CASGAGGEEKLFF. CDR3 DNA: TGTGCCAGTGGGGCAGGGGGTGAAGAAAAACTGTTTTTT. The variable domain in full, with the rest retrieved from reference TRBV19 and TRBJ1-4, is DGGITQSPKYLFRKEGQNVTLSCEQNLNHDAMYWYRQDPGQGLRLIYYSQIVNDFQKGDIAEGYSVSREKKESFPLTVTSAQKNPTAFYLCASGAGGEEKLFFGSGTQLSVL.

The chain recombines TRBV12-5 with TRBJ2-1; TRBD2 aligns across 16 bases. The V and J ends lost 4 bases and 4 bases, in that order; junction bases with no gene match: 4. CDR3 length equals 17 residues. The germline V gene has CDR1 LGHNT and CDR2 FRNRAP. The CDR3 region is CASGSGTSGRDYNEQFF. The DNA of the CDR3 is TGTGCTAGTGGTTCCGGGACTAGCGGGAGGGATTACAATGAGCAGTTCTTC.

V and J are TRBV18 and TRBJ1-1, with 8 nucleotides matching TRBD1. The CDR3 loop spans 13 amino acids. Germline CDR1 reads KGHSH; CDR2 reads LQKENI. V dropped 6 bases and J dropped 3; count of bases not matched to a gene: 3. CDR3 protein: CASSNRGDTEAFF. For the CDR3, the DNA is TGTGCCAGCTCGAACAGGGGGGACACTGAAGCTTTCTTT.

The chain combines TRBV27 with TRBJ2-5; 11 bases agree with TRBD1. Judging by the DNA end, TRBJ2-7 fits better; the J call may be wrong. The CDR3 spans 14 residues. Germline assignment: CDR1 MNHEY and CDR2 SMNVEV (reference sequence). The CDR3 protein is CASSAGTGGYEQYF. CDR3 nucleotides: TGTGCCAGCAGTGCAGGGACAGGGGGCTACGAGCAGTACTTC.

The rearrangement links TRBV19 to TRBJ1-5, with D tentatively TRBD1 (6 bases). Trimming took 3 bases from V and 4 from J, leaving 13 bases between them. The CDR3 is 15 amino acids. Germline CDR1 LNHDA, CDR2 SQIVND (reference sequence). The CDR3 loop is CASSIADSLNQPQHF. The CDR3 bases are TGTGCCAGTAGTATTGCGGACAGCCTAAATCAGCCCCAGCATTTT.

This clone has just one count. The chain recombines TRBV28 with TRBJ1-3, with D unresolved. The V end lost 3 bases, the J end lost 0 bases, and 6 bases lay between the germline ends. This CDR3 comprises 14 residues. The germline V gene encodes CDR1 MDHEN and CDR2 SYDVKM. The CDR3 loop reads CASSFLVSGNTIYF. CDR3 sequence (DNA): TGTGCCAGCAGTTTTCTCGTCTCTGGAAACACCATATATTTT.

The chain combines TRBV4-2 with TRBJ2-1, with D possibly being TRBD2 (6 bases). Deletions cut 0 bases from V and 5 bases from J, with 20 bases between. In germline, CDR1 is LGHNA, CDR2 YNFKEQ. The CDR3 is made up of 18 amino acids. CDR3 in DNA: TGTGCCAGCAGCCAAGAGGTTTACAGCGGCGGGATCAACAATGAGCAGTTCTTC. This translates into CASSQEVYSGGINNEQFF.

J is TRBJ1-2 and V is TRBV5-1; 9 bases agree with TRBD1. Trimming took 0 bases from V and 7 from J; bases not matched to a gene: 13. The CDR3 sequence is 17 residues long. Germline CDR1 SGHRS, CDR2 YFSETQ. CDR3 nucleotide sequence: TGCGCCAGCAGCTTGGGGGGAACAGGGGGCGGTCAAGGTGGCTACACCTTC. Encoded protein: CASSLGGTGGGQGGYTF.

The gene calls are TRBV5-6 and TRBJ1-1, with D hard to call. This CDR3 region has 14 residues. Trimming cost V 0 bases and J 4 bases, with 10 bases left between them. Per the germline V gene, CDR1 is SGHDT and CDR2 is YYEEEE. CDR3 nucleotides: TGTGCCAGCAGCTTGGCACAGCCTTTCACTGAAGCTTTCTTT. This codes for CASSLAQPFTEAFF.